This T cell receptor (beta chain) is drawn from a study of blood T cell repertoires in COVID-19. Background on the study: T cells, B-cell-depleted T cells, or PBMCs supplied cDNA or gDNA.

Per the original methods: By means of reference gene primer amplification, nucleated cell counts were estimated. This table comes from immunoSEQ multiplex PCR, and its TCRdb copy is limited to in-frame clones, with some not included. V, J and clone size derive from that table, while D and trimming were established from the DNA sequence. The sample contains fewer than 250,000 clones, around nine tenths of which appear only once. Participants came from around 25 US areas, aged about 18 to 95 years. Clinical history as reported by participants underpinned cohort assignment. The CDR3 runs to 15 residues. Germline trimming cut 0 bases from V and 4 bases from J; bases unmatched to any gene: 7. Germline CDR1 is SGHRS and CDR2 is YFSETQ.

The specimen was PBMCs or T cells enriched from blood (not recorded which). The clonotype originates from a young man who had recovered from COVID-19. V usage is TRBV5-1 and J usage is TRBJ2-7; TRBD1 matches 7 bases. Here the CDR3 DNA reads TGCGCCAGCAGCTTGGATCAGGGGGAAGGATACGAGCAGTACTTC. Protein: CASSLDQGEGYEQYF.